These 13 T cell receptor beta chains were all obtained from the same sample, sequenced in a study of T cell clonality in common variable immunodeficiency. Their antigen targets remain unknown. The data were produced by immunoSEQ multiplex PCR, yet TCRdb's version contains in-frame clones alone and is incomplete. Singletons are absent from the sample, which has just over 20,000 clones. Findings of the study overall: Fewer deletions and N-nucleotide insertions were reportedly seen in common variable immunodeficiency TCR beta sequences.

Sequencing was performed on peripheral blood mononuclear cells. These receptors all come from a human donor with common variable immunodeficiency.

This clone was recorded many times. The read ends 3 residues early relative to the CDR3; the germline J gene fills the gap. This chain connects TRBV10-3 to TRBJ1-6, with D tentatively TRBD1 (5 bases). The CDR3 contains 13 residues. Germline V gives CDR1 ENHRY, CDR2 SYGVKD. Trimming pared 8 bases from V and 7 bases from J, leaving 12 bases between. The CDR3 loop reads CAIRGGVNSPLHF. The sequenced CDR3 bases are TGTGCCATCCGTGGGGGGGTCAATTCACCC.

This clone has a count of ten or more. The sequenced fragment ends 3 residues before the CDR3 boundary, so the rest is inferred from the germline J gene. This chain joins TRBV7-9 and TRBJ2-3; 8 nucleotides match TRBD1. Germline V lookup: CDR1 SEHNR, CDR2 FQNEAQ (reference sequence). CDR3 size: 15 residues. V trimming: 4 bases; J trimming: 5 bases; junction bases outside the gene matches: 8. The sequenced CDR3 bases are TGTGCCAGCAGCTCCAGGGGGCTGTCAGTAGATACG. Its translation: CASSSRGLSVDT. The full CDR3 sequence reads CASSSRGLSVDTQYF. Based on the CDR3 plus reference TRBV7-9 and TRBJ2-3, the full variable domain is DTGVSQNPRHKITKRGQNVTFRCDPISEHNRLYWYRQTLGQGPEFLTYFQNEAQLEKSRLLSDRFSAERPKGSFSTLEIQRTEQGDSAMYLCASSSRGLSVDTQYFGPGTRLTVL.

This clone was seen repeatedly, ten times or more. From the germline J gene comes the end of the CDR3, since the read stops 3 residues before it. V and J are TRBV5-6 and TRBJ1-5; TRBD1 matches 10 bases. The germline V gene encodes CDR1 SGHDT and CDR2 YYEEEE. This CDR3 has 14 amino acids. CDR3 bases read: TGTGCCAGCAGCACCGGGACAGGGGATCGACCC. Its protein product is CASSTGTGDRP. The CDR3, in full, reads CASSTGTGDRPQHF.

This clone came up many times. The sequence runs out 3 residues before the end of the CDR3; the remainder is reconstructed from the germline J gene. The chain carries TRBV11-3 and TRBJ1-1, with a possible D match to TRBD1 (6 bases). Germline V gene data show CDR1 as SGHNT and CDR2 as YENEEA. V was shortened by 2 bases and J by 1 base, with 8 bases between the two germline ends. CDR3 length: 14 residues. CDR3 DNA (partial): TGTGCCAGCAGCTTATCCAGGGGGAACACTGAA. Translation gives CASSLSRGNTE. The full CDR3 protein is CASSLSRGNTEAFF.

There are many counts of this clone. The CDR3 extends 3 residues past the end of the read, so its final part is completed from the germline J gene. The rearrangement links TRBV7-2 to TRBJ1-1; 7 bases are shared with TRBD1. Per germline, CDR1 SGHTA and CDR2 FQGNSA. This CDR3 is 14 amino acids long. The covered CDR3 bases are TGTGCCAGCAGCTTAGCGACAGGGTCTTTAGCA. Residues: CASSLATGSLA. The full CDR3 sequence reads CASSLATGSLAAFF.

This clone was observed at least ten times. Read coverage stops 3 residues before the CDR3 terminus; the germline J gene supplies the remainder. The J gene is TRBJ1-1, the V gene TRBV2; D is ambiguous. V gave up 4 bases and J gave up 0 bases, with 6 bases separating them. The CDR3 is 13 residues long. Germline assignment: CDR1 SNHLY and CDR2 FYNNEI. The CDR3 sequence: CASSAQVNTEAFF. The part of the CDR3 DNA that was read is TGTGCCAGCAGTGCCCAGGTGAACACTGAA. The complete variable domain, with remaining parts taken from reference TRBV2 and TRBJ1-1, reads EPEVTQTPSHQVTQMGQEVILRCVPISNHLYFYWYRQILGQKVEFLVSFYNNEISEKSEIFDDQFSVERPDGSNFTLKIRSTKLEDSAMYFCASSAQVNTEAFFGQGTRLTVV.

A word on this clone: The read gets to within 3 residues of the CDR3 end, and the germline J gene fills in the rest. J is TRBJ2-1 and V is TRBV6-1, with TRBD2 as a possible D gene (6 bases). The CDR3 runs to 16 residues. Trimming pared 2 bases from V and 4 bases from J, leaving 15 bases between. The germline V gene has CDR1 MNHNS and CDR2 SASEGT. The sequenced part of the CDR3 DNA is TGTGCCAGCAGTGAACTACGGCCGGGACTTTACAATGAG. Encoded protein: CASSELRPGLYNE. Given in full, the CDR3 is CASSELRPGLYNEQFF.

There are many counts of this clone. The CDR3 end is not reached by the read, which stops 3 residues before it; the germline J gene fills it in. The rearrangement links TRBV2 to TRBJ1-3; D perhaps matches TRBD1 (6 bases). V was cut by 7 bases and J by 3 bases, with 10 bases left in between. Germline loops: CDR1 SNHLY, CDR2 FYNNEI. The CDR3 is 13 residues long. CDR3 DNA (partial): TGTGCCAGCACCACAGGGCTTGGAAACACC. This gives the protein CASTTGLGNT. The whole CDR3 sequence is CASTTGLGNTIYF.

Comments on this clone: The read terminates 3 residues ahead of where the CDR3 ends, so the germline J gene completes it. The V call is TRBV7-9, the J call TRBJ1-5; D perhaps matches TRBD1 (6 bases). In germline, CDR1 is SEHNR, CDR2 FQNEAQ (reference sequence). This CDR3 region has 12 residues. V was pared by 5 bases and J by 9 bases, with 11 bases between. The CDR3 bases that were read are TGTGCCAGCAGCCTACAGGGAGGGCCC. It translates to CASSLQGGP. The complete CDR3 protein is CASSLQGGPQHF.

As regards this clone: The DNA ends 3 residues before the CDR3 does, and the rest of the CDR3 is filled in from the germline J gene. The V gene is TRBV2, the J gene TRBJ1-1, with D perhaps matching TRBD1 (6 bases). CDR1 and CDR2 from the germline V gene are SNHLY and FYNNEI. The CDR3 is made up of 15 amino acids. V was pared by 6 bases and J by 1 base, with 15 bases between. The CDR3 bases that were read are TGTGCCAGCAGGCGCACAGGGCTAGGGAACACTGAA. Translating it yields CASRRTGLGNTE. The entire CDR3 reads CASRRTGLGNTEAFF.

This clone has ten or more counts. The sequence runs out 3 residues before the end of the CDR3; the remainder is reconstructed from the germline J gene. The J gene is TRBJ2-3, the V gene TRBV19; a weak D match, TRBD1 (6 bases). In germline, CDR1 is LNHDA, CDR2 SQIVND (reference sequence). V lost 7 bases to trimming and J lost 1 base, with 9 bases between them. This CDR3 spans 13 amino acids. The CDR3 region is CASMRQGTDTQYF. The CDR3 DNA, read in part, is TGTGCCAGTATGCGACAGGGCACAGATACG.

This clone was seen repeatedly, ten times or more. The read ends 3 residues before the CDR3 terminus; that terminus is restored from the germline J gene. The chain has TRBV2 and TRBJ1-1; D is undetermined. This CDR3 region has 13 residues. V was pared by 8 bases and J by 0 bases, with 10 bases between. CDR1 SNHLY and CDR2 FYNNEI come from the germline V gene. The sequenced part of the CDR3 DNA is TGTGCCAGCCGGGTTACTTTGAACACTGAA. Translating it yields CASRVTLNTE. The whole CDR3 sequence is CASRVTLNTEAFF.

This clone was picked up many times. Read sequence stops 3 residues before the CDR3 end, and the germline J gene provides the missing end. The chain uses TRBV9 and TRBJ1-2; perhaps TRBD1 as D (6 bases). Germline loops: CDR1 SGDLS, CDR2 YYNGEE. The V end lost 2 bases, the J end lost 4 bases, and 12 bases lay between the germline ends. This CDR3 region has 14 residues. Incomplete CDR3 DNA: TGTGCCAGCAGCGTCGAGACAGGAACCTATGGC. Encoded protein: CASSVETGTYG. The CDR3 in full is CASSVETGTYGYTF. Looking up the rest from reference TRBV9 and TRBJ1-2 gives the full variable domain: DSGVTQTPKHLITATGQRVTLRCSPRSGDLSVYWYQQSLDQGLQFLIQYYNGEERAKGNILERFSAQQFPDLHSELNLSSLELGDSALYFCASSVETGTYGYTFGSGTRLTVV.